The rows below give T cell receptor beta chains drawn from one sample of a study of T-cell reconstitution after alpha-beta-depleted transplantation in children. In TCRdb, the PCR reads were re-called with MiXCR into one record per CDR3 protein. The repertoire holds about 490,000 distinct CDR3 sequences, with 8% to 11% as singletons. Here the sequenced sample was PBMCs, taken before TCRalphabeta/CD19-depleted stem cell transplant. The receptors were sampled from a child aged 2 to 10 with inherited bone marrow failure, due to receive a stem cell transplant. The CDR3 runs from the conserved cysteine through the conserved F or W. Clone size is given for some rows only: seen once, a few or many times, or a class if the clone is expanded.

abundance: many; len: 14; j_gene: TRBJ2-7; v_gene: TRBV20-1; CDR3aa: CSVRSSSGRAEQYF
abundance: NA; len: 14; j_gene: TRBJ1-2; v_gene: TRBV6-5; CDR3aa: CASSYLGADYGYTF
abundance: many; len: 16; j_gene: TRBJ2-3; v_gene: TRBV5-1; CDR3aa: CASSTGLAGGTDTQYF
abundance: NA; len: 14; j_gene: TRBJ2-1; v_gene: TRBV5-4; CDR3aa: CASGEAGLAGLQFF
abundance: many; len: 15; j_gene: TRBJ2-7; v_gene: TRBV28; CDR3aa: CASSPGTSGAYEQYF
abundance: many; len: 16; j_gene: TRBJ1-2; v_gene: TRBV27; CDR3aa: CASSLSGGPYNYGYTF
abundance: many; len: 13; j_gene: TRBJ2-7; v_gene: TRBV15; CDR3aa: CATSSPPDRAQYF
abundance: many; len: 13; j_gene: TRBJ2-7; v_gene: TRBV30; CDR3aa: CAWRDRGLYEQYF
abundance: many; len: 16; j_gene: TRBJ2-1; v_gene: TRBV6-5; CDR3aa: CASSYNLAGEGNEQFF
abundance: many; len: 16; j_gene: TRBJ2-7; v_gene: TRBV28; CDR3aa: CASSFLAGSASYEQYF
abundance: few; len: 15; j_gene: TRBJ1-4; v_gene: TRBV12-3/TRBV12-4; CDR3aa: CASSPGTGDNEKLFF
abundance: few; len: 13; j_gene: TRBJ1-2; v_gene: TRBV7-9; CDR3aa: CASTQWPDYGYTF
abundance: many; len: 15; j_gene: TRBJ2-1; v_gene: TRBV20-1; CDR3aa: CSARDPRGWGNEQFF
abundance: NA; len: 19; j_gene: TRBJ1-5; v_gene: TRBV6-1; CDR3aa: CASSDRDSMSGYSNQPQHF
abundance: many; len: 17; j_gene: TRBJ2-7; v_gene: TRBV4-2; CDR3aa: CASSRKRDRDYSYEQYF
abundance: few; len: 15; j_gene: TRBJ2-2; v_gene: TRBV12-3/TRBV12-4; CDR3aa: CASNNRGGGTGELFF
abundance: many; len: 13; j_gene: TRBJ2-5; v_gene: TRBV24-1; CDR3aa: CATSALGGKTQYF
abundance: many; len: 14; j_gene: TRBJ2-1; v_gene: TRBV5-1; CDR3aa: CASDPGLALNEQFF
abundance: many; len: 18; j_gene: TRBJ2-7; v_gene: TRBV5-1; CDR3aa: CASSLMTSGWSVVHEQYF
abundance: many; len: 19; j_gene: TRBJ1-2; v_gene: TRBV20-1; CDR3aa: CSASTPPRDSQTANYGYTF
abundance: NA; len: 13; j_gene: TRBJ2-1; v_gene: TRBV29-1; CDR3aa: CSVIRSSYNEQFF
abundance: many; len: 15; j_gene: TRBJ2-7; v_gene: TRBV9; CDR3aa: CASSEGGGQAYEQYF
abundance: many; len: 15; j_gene: TRBJ2-1; v_gene: TRBV27; CDR3aa: CASSLAGPSGGEQFF
abundance: many; len: 13; j_gene: TRBJ2-5; v_gene: TRBV6-1; CDR3aa: CASTPDTRLTQYF
abundance: few; len: 16; j_gene: TRBJ1-2; v_gene: TRBV28; CDR3aa: CASSSLDRKGIYGYTF
abundance: many; len: 15; j_gene: TRBJ2-7; v_gene: TRBV5-1; CDR3aa: CASSFGTGVPYEQYF
abundance: NA; len: 16; j_gene: TRBJ1-5; v_gene: TRBV20-1; CDR3aa: CSARGTGPYSNQPQHF
abundance: NA; len: 15; j_gene: TRBJ2-1; v_gene: TRBV18; CDR3aa: CASSPLGSIYNEQFF
abundance: many; len: 16; j_gene: TRBJ1-6; v_gene: TRBV15; CDR3aa: CATRPGGIGYNSPLHF
abundance: many; len: 15; j_gene: TRBJ2-7; v_gene: TRBV6-1; CDR3aa: CASRPLAGDSYEQYF
abundance: few; len: 12; j_gene: TRBJ1-1; v_gene: TRBV29-1; CDR3aa: CSGRQGFTEAFF
abundance: NA; len: 13; j_gene: TRBJ1-4; v_gene: TRBV12-3/TRBV12-4; CDR3aa: CASSSTGAEKLFF
abundance: NA; len: 16; j_gene: TRBJ1-1; v_gene: TRBV30; CDR3aa: CACHSGTGEWNTEAFF
abundance: many; len: 16; j_gene: TRBJ1-1; v_gene: TRBV5-1; CDR3aa: CASSYGTGFMNTEAFF
abundance: many; len: 17; j_gene: TRBJ2-1; v_gene: TRBV29-1; CDR3aa: CSVGGLLEPGTRFSQFF
abundance: many; len: 13; j_gene: TRBJ1-2; v_gene: TRBV29-1; CDR3aa: CSVEDPGGNGYTF
abundance: few; len: 16; j_gene: TRBJ2-3; v_gene: TRBV25-1; CDR3aa: CASSVGPLAYTDTQYF
abundance: few; len: 15; j_gene: TRBJ2-1; v_gene: TRBV4-3; CDR3aa: CASSQEGAPYNEQFF
abundance: NA; len: 13; j_gene: TRBJ1-2; v_gene: TRBV10-3; CDR3aa: CAISPGINYGYTF
abundance: many; len: 15; j_gene: TRBJ2-1; v_gene: TRBV27; CDR3aa: CASIGAGGPYNEQFF
abundance: many; len: 15; j_gene: TRBJ2-7; v_gene: TRBV7-9; CDR3aa: CASSLSLGRTYEQYF